A single sample gave rise to the 8 T cell receptor beta chains below, sequenced in a study of blood T cell repertoires in COVID-19. Generated by immunoSEQ multiplex PCR, the TCRdb table keeps only in-frame clones and is missing some. The sample has around 170,000 clones, roughly 88% seen once. Sequencing was carried out using peripheral blood. These receptors were obtained from a woman aged 25 to 45 with acute or convalescent COVID-19.

This rearrangement joins TRBV2 to TRBJ1-6; D is possibly TRBD1 (5 bases). V lost 6 bases and J 11 bases, leaving 8 bases between the germline ends. Germline assignment: CDR1 SNHLY and CDR2 FYNNEI. The CDR3 is 11 residues long. This CDR3 is CASSLQAPLHF. The CDR3 coding sequence is TGTGCCAGCAGCTTACAGGCACCCCTCCACTTT.

The chain combines TRBV28 with TRBJ2-1; tentatively, D is TRBD2 (6 bases). V lost 2 bases, J lost 5 bases, and 13 bases lay in between. The germline CDR1 and CDR2 sequences are MDHEN and SYDVKM. This CDR3 is built from 15 residues. CDR3 nucleotide sequence: TGTGCCAGCAGTTTAGGGGGGACGCAAGACAATGAGCAGTTCTTC. Translated, it gives CASSLGGTQDNEQFF. Full variable domain (rest looked up from reference TRBV28 and TRBJ2-1): DVKVTQSSRYLVKRTGEKVFLECVQDMDHENMFWYRQDPGLGLRLIYFSYDVKMKEKGDIPEGYSVSREKKERFSLILESASTNQTSMYLCASSLGGTQDNEQFFGPGTRLTVL.

This clone has just one count. The chain couples TRBV28 to TRBJ1-1; 7 bases align to TRBD1. Germline values: CDR1 MDHEN, CDR2 SYDVKM. V trimming: 7 bases; J trimming: 1 base; junction bases outside the gene matches: 9. The CDR3 is 15 amino acids. The CDR3 protein is CASMPQTGWNTEAFF. CDR3 nucleotides: TGTGCCAGCATGCCCCAGACAGGGTGGAACACTGAAGCTTTCTTT. The full variable domain, with the rest looked up from reference TRBV28 and TRBJ1-1, is DVKVTQSSRYLVKRTGEKVFLECVQDMDHENMFWYRQDPGLGLRLIYFSYDVKMKEKGDIPEGYSVSREKKERFSLILESASTNQTSMYLCASMPQTGWNTEAFFGQGTRLTVV.

The V gene is TRBV5-1, the J gene TRBJ2-5; 12 bases are a match to TRBD2. The ends lost 4 bases at V and 4 bases at J; junction bases unmatched: 8. Germline assignment: CDR1 SGHRS and CDR2 YFSETQ. This CDR3 has 16 residues. The CDR3 reads CASSPRTSGTGETQYF. The DNA for the CDR3 is TGCGCCAGCAGCCCGCGGACTAGCGGGACGGGAGAGACCCAGTACTTC.

V is TRBV19 and J is TRBJ2-2, with 8 bases that match TRBD1. Trimming removed 9 bases from V and 9 bases from J; junction bases left unmatched: 12. In germline, CDR1 is LNHDA, CDR2 SQIVND (reference sequence). This CDR3 comprises 14 residues. This CDR3 reads CASAKGQDARELFF. In DNA form, the CDR3 reads TGTGCCAGCGCGAAGGGACAGGATGCAAGGGAGCTGTTTTTT.

This chain connects TRBV5-1 to TRBJ2-5, with TRBD2 as a possible D gene (5 bases). The V end lost 6 bases, the J end lost 2 bases, and 17 bases lay between the germline ends. CDR1 and CDR2 (germline): SGHRS, YFSETQ. This CDR3 has 15 residues. The CDR3 region is CASTKNEGRQETQYF. The DNA of the CDR3 is TGCGCCAGCACTAAAAACGAGGGAAGACAAGAGACCCAGTACTTC.

V is TRBV7-2 and J is TRBJ1-2; D remains unclear. V lost 5 bases and J lost 9, with 13 bases in between. From germline, CDR1 is SGHTA and CDR2 FQGNSA. The CDR3 totals 12 residues. Here the CDR3 reads CASSEDLVSYTF. Written as DNA, the CDR3 is TGTGCCAGCAGCGAGGACTTGGTTAGCTACACCTTC. Complete variable domain (other parts from reference TRBV7-2 and TRBJ1-2): GAGVSQSPSNKVTEKGKDVELRCDPISGHTALYWYRQSLGQGLEFLIYFQGNSAPDKSGLPSDRFSAERTGGSVSTLTIQRTQQEDSAVYLCASSEDLVSYTFGSGTRLTVV.

The chain uses TRBV5-1 and TRBJ2-2, with D possibly being TRBD2 (5 bases). Trimming left V 3 bases short and J 4 bases short, with 10 bases between. Germline lookup yields CDR1 SGHRS and CDR2 YFSETQ. The CDR3 is 14 residues long. The CDR3: CASSSRDLTGELFF. The CDR3 nucleotides read TGCGCCAGCAGCTCCCGGGATCTCACCGGGGAGCTGTTTTTT.